The clone carrying this T cell receptor (beta chain) has a single count. Its antigen is not identified. Per the germline V gene, CDR1 is MDHEN and CDR2 is SYDVKM. Trimming removed 3 bases at V and 3 bases at J, with 11 bases between. This CDR3 is 14 amino acids long. The data were obtained in a study of T cell responses to AZD1222 COVID-19 vaccine. Study-wide results and limits: Among those given AZD1222, only 6 or 7 were seropositive at baseline.

Sequenced by immunoSEQ multiplex PCR; TCRdb stores in-frame clones only, minus some. Of some 81,000 clones in the sample, 80% to 90% were seen once. The rearrangement uses TRBV28 and TRBJ1-1, with D uncertain. This TCR was sampled from an adult who received the AZD1222 COVID-19 vaccine. Specimen: peripheral blood, collected 28 days after the second AZD1222 dose. This chain's CDR3 is CASSFYGSYTEAFF. CDR3 nucleotides: TGTGCCAGCAGTTTTTACGGCAGCTACACTGAAGCTTTCTTT.